The 26 T cell receptor beta chains given below trace back to one sample, sequenced in a study of cytomegalovirus exposure and HLA in healthy donors. The PCR made use of 60 Vbeta and 13 Jbeta primers. Produced via immunoSEQ multiplex PCR; TCRdb's table is partial and in-frame only. Here the sample spans roughly 130,000 clones, 60% to 80% being singletons. Sequencing used PBMCs. The receptors here all came from a man aged 18 to 35 in good health and CMV-seronegative.

This chain links TRBV19 with TRBJ2-1; D possibly corresponds to TRBD1 (5 bases). Germline V gives CDR1 LNHDA, CDR2 SQIVND (reference sequence). The CDR3 is 16 amino acids. Trimming shortened V by 8 bases and J by 0 bases, and 17 bases separated the two germline ends. This CDR3 is CASARQKFRSYNEQFF. CDR3 nucleotides: TGTGCCAGTGCCCGACAGAAATTTCGCTCCTACAATGAGCAGTTCTTC.

The chain recombines TRBV4-3 with TRBJ2-1, with 9 bases identical to TRBD1. With V trimmed by 3 bases and J by 6 bases, 3 bases remained unmatched. Per the germline V gene, CDR1 is LGHNA and CDR2 is YSLEER. The CDR3 has 14 amino acids. DNA for the CDR3: TGCGCCAGCAGCCAGGGGACAGGGTCCAATGAGCAGTTCTTC. It is translated as CASSQGTGSNEQFF.

V usage is TRBV4-1 and J usage is TRBJ1-2; D uncertain. V shed 2 bases and J shed 0 bases, with 10 bases lying between them. Germline-derived CDR1 and CDR2 are MGHRA and YSYEKL. The CDR3 is 15 residues long. The CDR3 spells CASSQQDTANYGYTF. CDR3 in DNA: TGCGCCAGCAGCCAACAAGATACGGCTAACTATGGCTACACCTTC.

This rearrangement joins TRBV7-2 to TRBJ1-5, with D tentatively TRBD1 (6 bases). CDR3 length: 15 amino acids. With 5 bases removed from V and 7 bases from J, the gap between germline ends came to 18 bases. Per germline, CDR1 SGHTA and CDR2 FQGNSA. CDR3 DNA: TGTGCCAGCAGCCTAGGGGGGGGAGGGGCCCAGCCCCAGCATTTT. This codes for CASSLGGGGAQPQHF.

This clone turned up a few times. The chain combines TRBV27 with TRBJ2-4; D not resolved. V lost 5 bases to trimming and J lost 0 bases, with 11 bases between them. The CDR3 has 15 residues. Germline V lookup: CDR1 MNHEY, CDR2 SMNVEV (reference sequence). The CDR3: CASSHSLLAKNIQYF. The CDR3 nucleotides are TGTGCCAGCAGTCATAGCCTTTTAGCCAAAAACATTCAGTACTTC.

The CDR3: CASSLRGQVNTEAFF. The CDR3 DNA reads as TGTGCCAGCAGCTTAAGGGGACAGGTGAACACTGAAGCTTTCTTT. V is TRBV7-2 and J is TRBJ1-1; 8 positions agree with TRBD1. The germline CDR1 and CDR2 sequences are SGHTA and FQGNSA. The CDR3 sequence is 15 residues long. V lost 2 bases to trimming and J lost 0 bases; unmatched junction nucleotides: 2.

V is TRBV29-1 and J is TRBJ2-6; 8 nucleotides align to TRBD2. The CDR3 spans 17 residues. J was trimmed by 0 bases and V by 4 bases; bases with no gene match: 8. CDR1 is SQVTM, CDR2 ANQGSEA, per germline. The CDR3 here is CSVGIRGGPSGANVLTF. In nucleotides, the CDR3 is TGCAGCGTTGGGATACGGGGGGGTCCCTCTGGGGCCAACGTCCTGACTTTC.

This clone was counted between two and nine times. The CDR3 sequence is CAWTQGGYGYTF. The CDR3 bases are TGTGCCTGGACACAGGGTGGGTATGGCTACACCTTC. The rearrangement joins TRBV30 to TRBJ1-2; D perhaps matches TRBD1 (6 bases). Germline lookup yields CDR1 GTSNPN and CDR2 SVGIG (reference sequence). The ends were cut back, 4 bases at V and 5 bases at J, with 11 bases in the middle. The CDR3 length is 12 residues.

The V and J genes are TRBV4-2 and TRBJ1-2; D is unclear. Trimming took off 4 bases at V and 4 bases at J, with 19 bases between the two ends. Germline V gene sequence: CDR1 LGHNA, CDR2 YNFKEQ. CDR3 length: 16 residues. Here the CDR3 reads CASSPNSGSVSYGYTF. The CDR3 DNA reads TGTGCCAGCAGCCCCAACAGCGGCAGCGTATCCTATGGCTACACCTTC.

The chain employs TRBV5-5 and TRBJ1-2, with 9 bases lining up with TRBD1. Germline V CDR1 and CDR2: SGHKS, YYEKEE (reference sequence). This CDR3 contains 15 residues. V was pared by 4 bases and J by 8 bases, with 12 bases of the junction left unmatched. CDR3 region: CASSNVGQGFRGYTF. For the CDR3, the DNA is TGTGCCAGCAGCAACGTGGGACAGGGCTTTCGGGGCTACACCTTC. Variable domain in full (rest from reference TRBV5-5 and TRBJ1-2): DAGVTQSPTHLIKTRGQQVTLRCSPISGHKSVSWYQQVLGQGPQFIFQYYEKEERGRGNFPDRFSARQFPNYSSELNVNALLLGDSALYLCASSNVGQGFRGYTFGSGTRLTVV.

Details on this clone: Germline is not matched at one junction end, which may reflect a read error. The DNA of the CDR3 is TGTTCCAGCAGCTTAGGCACGGGTGGCTACACCTTC. It codes for CSSSLGTGGYTF. The rearrangement joins TRBV7-9 to TRBJ1-2; D is unclear. Germline V gene lookup returns CDR1 SEHNR and CDR2 FQNEAQ (reference sequence). The CDR3 length is 12 residues. The variable domain in full, with the rest retrieved from reference TRBV7-9 and TRBJ1-2, is DTGVSQNPRHKITKRGQNVTFRCDPISEHNRLYWYRQTLGQGPEFLTYFQNEAQLEKSRLLSDRFSAERPKGSFSTLEIQRTEQGDSAMYLCSSSLGTGGYTFGSGTRLTVV.

The chain uses TRBV5-5 and TRBJ2-7; 7 bases agree with TRBD1. CDR1 is SGHKS and CDR2 is YYEKEE in the germline V gene (reference sequence). The V segment lost 1 base and the J segment 2 bases; nucleotides outside the gene matches: 3. The CDR3 is 14 amino acids. The CDR3 DNA is TGTGCCAGCAGCTTGTCGACAGGGACCTACGAGCAGTACTTC. Its translation: CASSLSTGTYEQYF.

The chain employs TRBV30 and TRBJ2-5, with TRBD1 matching over 8 bases. Looked up from germline, CDR1 is GTSNPN and CDR2 is SVGIG (reference sequence). J was trimmed by 0 bases and V by 7 bases; bases with no gene match: 4. The CDR3 totals 13 residues. CDR3 sequence: CALDRGYQETQYF. The CDR3 DNA reads TGTGCCTTAGACAGGGGCTACCAAGAGACCCAGTACTTC.

This clone showed up just a few times. V and J are TRBV4-3 and TRBJ2-2; possible D gene TRBD1, 5 bases. Trimming removed 1 base at V and 2 bases at J, with 8 bases between. The CDR3 runs to 15 residues. Per germline, CDR1 LGHNA and CDR2 YSLEER. Here the CDR3 DNA reads TGCGCCAGCAGCCAAGCAGGGTTAAACACCGGGGAGCTGTTTTTT. This sequence encodes CASSQAGLNTGELFF.

V and J are TRBV10-2 and TRBJ1-1, with D tentatively TRBD1 (5 bases). Trimming pared 6 bases from V and 6 bases from J, leaving 17 bases between. This CDR3 contains 14 residues. The germline CDR1 and CDR2 sequences are WSHSY and SAAADI. CDR3 in DNA: TGCGCCAGCAGGGCAGGGTCGGGTATCGCTGAAGCTTTCTTT. Translated, it gives CASRAGSGIAEAFF.

The J gene is TRBJ1-4, the V gene TRBV6-6; TRBD1 aligns across 7 bases. V shed 6 bases and J 5 bases; nucleotides not matched to a gene: 6. The CDR3 length is 14 residues. The germline V gene encodes CDR1 MNHNY and CDR2 SVGAGI (reference sequence). CDR3: CASRLTGANEKLFF. CDR3 sequence (DNA): TGTGCCAGCAGGCTAACAGGGGCGAATGAAAAACTGTTTTTT.

The chain has TRBV7-2 and TRBJ2-5, with D maybe TRBD2 (7 bases). CDR1 is SGHTA and CDR2 is FQGNSA in the germline V gene. The V gene lost 5 bases and the J gene lost 5 bases, with 18 bases spanning the gap. The CDR3 runs 15 residues. CDR3 DNA sequence: TGTGCCAGCAGCCACCAGCGGGGAGGGGGGGAGACCCAGTACTTC. It yields the protein CASSHQRGGGETQYF.

V gene TRBV23-1 combines with J gene TRBJ2-1; 9 nucleotides align to TRBD1. TRBV23-1 is placed among ORFs of uncertain function. The CDR3 runs 17 residues. The ends lost 2 bases at V and 4 bases at J; junction bases unmatched: 9. The CDR3 region is CASSQNRGLLQYNEQFF. Here the CDR3 DNA reads TGCGCCAGCAGTCAAAACAGGGGGCTCTTACAATACAATGAGCAGTTCTTC.

The V and J genes are TRBV7-9 and TRBJ2-1; 7 bases fit TRBD1. The CDR3 is 12 residues long. CDR1 and CDR2 (germline): SEHNR, FQNEAQ (reference sequence). Losses at the gene ends were 5 bases for V and 10 bases for J; bases not matched to a gene: 5. The CDR3 spells CASSAGQEEQFF. CDR3 nucleotides: TGTGCCAGCAGCGCTGGACAGGAGGAGCAGTTCTTC.

The J gene is TRBJ2-6, the V gene TRBV7-2; no clear D. Trimming cost V 5 bases and J 2 bases, with 4 bases left between them. The CDR3 is 13 residues long. Germline CDR1 is SGHTA and CDR2 is FQGNSA. The CDR3: CASSLPGANVLTF. In nucleotides, the CDR3 is TGTGCCAGCAGCCTTCCTGGGGCCAACGTCCTGACTTTC.

J is TRBJ1-5 and V is TRBV7-6, with 7 positions matching TRBD1. From germline, CDR1 is SGHVS and CDR2 FNYEAQ. CDR3 length: 15 residues. The trim removed 1 base at V and 4 bases at J, leaving 4 bases unmatched. CDR3 nucleotide sequence: TGTGCCAGCAGCTTAGGCCCACAGGGGAATCAGCCCCAGCATTTT. It is translated as CASSLGPQGNQPQHF.

Only a few counts were recorded for this clone. The chain links TRBV11-2 to TRBJ1-1, with D maybe TRBD1 (5 bases). Germline CDR1 reads SGHAT; CDR2 reads FQNNGV. This CDR3 is 15 amino acids long. V lost 2 bases, J lost 6 bases, and 16 bases lay in between. The CDR3 here is CASSLSPRESAEAFF. The CDR3 DNA is TGTGCCAGCAGCTTATCCCCCAGGGAAAGTGCTGAAGCTTTCTTT.

V usage is TRBV18 and J usage is TRBJ1-3; the D is unclear. Trimming removed 8 bases at V and 1 base at J, with 27 bases between. The CDR3 extends over 19 amino acids. CDR1 is KGHSH and CDR2 is LQKENI in the germline V gene. CDR3 in amino acids: CASSHLGSLQKPSGNTIYF. Here the CDR3 DNA reads TGTGCCAGCAGCCACTTGGGCAGCCTTCAGAAACCTTCTGGAAACACCATATATTTT.

This clone was observed a few times. The J gene is TRBJ2-3, the V gene TRBV7-2; 7 nucleotides match TRBD1. The CDR3 has 13 residues. The germline gives CDR1 SGHTA, CDR2 FQGNSA. With V trimmed by 8 bases and J by 1 base, 3 bases remained unmatched. DNA of the CDR3: TGTGCCAGCGTAACAGGGGGCACAGATACGCAGTATTTT. Protein product: CASVTGGTDTQYF.

The rearrangement joins TRBV11-2 to TRBJ2-5, with D perhaps TRBD1 (5 bases). CDR1 is SGHAT, CDR2 FQNNGV, per germline. The CDR3 is 14 amino acids. Trimming pared 5 bases from V and 2 bases from J, leaving 12 bases between. The CDR3: CASSARTTQETQYF. The CDR3 bases are TGTGCCAGCAGCGCGCGGACAACTCAAGAGACCCAGTACTTC.

The rearrangement joins TRBV4-3 to TRBJ2-5; 7 positions agree with TRBD2. V gave up 4 bases and J gave up 5 bases; unmatched junction bases: 4. CDR1 LGHNA and CDR2 YSLEER come from the germline V gene. The CDR3 is 13 residues long. The DNA of the CDR3 is TGCGCCAGCAGCCGGGGGGGACTCGAGACCCAGTACTTC. Protein sequence: CASSRGGLETQYF.